This is a list of T cell receptor beta chains from one sample in a study of blood T cell repertoires in COVID-19. The method was immunoSEQ multiplex PCR; TCRdb's version includes in-frame clones alone and lacks a portion of them. The table has a few hundred thousand clones, about 86% seen once; the top ten hold around a sixth. The material sequenced was peripheral blood. The receptors were sampled from a person aged 65-85 years with COVID-19, enrolled during active disease. CDR3s include the opening cysteine and the closing phenylalanine or tryptophan. D genes are given only for firm matches. For some rows the clone size is stated as once, few or many, or as a class when expanded; others skip it.

abundance: -; j_gene: TRBJ1-5; d_gene: -; v_gene: TRBV6-2/TRBV6-3; CDR3nt: TGTGCCAGCCGCCTAACAGAGCTTAGCAATCAGCCCCAGCATTTT; CDR3aa: CASRLTELSNQPQHF
abundance: -; j_gene: TRBJ2-5; d_gene: TRBD1; v_gene: TRBV6-5; CDR3nt: TGTGCCAGCAGCGTCGGGACAGCCAAGCAAGAGACCCAGTACTTC; CDR3aa: CASSVGTAKQETQYF
abundance: -; j_gene: TRBJ1-4; d_gene: -; v_gene: TRBV19; CDR3nt: TGTGCCAGTAGTACGACAGGCAGAACGGAAAAACTGTTTTTT; CDR3aa: CASSTTGRTEKLFF
abundance: few; j_gene: TRBJ2-1; d_gene: TRBD2; v_gene: TRBV7-3; CDR3nt: TGTGCCAGCAGCTCGTCTGCCACTAGCGGGGCCTACAATGAGCAGTTCTTC; CDR3aa: CASSSSATSGAYNEQFF
abundance: -; j_gene: TRBJ2-1; d_gene: -; v_gene: TRBV13; CDR3nt: TGTGCCAGCAGCTTAGGCGGGAAAGTCAATGAGCAGTTCTTC; CDR3aa: CASSLGGKVNEQFF
abundance: -; j_gene: TRBJ2-1; d_gene: -; v_gene: TRBV10-3; CDR3nt: TGTGCCATCAGTGAGTCGGGGCAGGGGCTCTACAATGAGCAGTTCTTC; CDR3aa: CAISESGQGLYNEQFF
abundance: once; j_gene: TRBJ2-1; d_gene: -; v_gene: TRBV4-3; CDR3nt: TGCGCCAGCAGCCACTCCTCGACTAGTTCAGGGTACAATGAGCAGTTCTTC; CDR3aa: CASSHSSTSSGYNEQFF
abundance: -; j_gene: TRBJ2-7; d_gene: -; v_gene: TRBV5-4; CDR3nt: TGTGCCAGCAGCTCGGCAACAGGTTCCTACGAGCAGTACTTC; CDR3aa: CASSSATGSYEQYF
abundance: -; j_gene: TRBJ2-7; d_gene: TRBD1; v_gene: TRBV5-4; CDR3nt: TGTGCCAGCAGCCAACTCCGGGACAGATACTACGAGCAGTACTTC; CDR3aa: CASSQLRDRYYEQYF
abundance: -; j_gene: TRBJ1-1; d_gene: TRBD1; v_gene: TRBV5-8; CDR3nt: TGTGCCAGCAGCTTCAGGGGGTCGGACACTGAAGCTTTCTTT; CDR3aa: CASSFRGSDTEAFF
abundance: -; j_gene: TRBJ1-5; d_gene: TRBD1; v_gene: TRBV28; CDR3nt: TGTGCCAGCAGTTTTTATCAGTGGCAGGGGGTCAGGGGCAATCAGCCCCAGCATTTT; CDR3aa: CASSFYQWQGVRGNQPQHF
abundance: -; j_gene: TRBJ2-2; d_gene: TRBD2; v_gene: TRBV6-5; CDR3nt: TGTGCCAGCAGTTACGGGTCGGGAGGAACCGGGGAGCTGTTTTTT; CDR3aa: CASSYGSGGTGELFF
abundance: -; j_gene: TRBJ1-2; d_gene: TRBD1; v_gene: TRBV4-3; CDR3nt: TGCGCCAGCAGCCGAACGACAGGGGGCGGCTATGGCTACACCTTC; CDR3aa: CASSRTTGGGYGYTF
abundance: -; j_gene: TRBJ2-7; d_gene: -; v_gene: TRBV19; CDR3nt: TGTGCCAGTAGTATGGTTCCGGCACAGGGAATCGGCGAGCAGTACTTC; CDR3aa: CASSMVPAQGIGEQYF
abundance: -; j_gene: TRBJ1-3; d_gene: TRBD1; v_gene: TRBV7-2; CDR3nt: TGTGCCAGCAGCCAAACAGGGGGAGGAAACACCATATATTTT; CDR3aa: CASSQTGGGNTIYF
abundance: -; j_gene: TRBJ1-6; d_gene: TRBD1; v_gene: TRBV5-1; CDR3nt: TGCGCCAGCAGCCCCAGGGACAGGGGGCGGAATTCACCCCTCCACTTT; CDR3aa: CASSPRDRGRNSPLHF
abundance: -; j_gene: TRBJ1-2; d_gene: TRBD1; v_gene: TRBV10-3; CDR3nt: TGTGCCATCAGTCCAACATACCGGGGACAGGGGATCTATGGCTACACCTTC; CDR3aa: CAISPTYRGQGIYGYTF
abundance: once; j_gene: TRBJ1-6; d_gene: TRBD1; v_gene: TRBV27; CDR3nt: TGTGCCAGCAGTACCCGACAGGGGTACTCACCCCTCCACTTT; CDR3aa: CASSTRQGYSPLHF
abundance: -; j_gene: TRBJ1-3; d_gene: -; v_gene: TRBV9; CDR3nt: TGTGCCAGCAGCGTTGATGTATCGGGGGGTGGAAACACCATATATTTT; CDR3aa: CASSVDVSGGGNTIYF
abundance: -; j_gene: TRBJ1-1; d_gene: TRBD1; v_gene: TRBV28; CDR3nt: TGTGCCAGCAGGGGACAGGCGGAAGCTTTCTTT; CDR3aa: CASRGQAEAFF
abundance: -; j_gene: TRBJ1-2; d_gene: -; v_gene: TRBV11-2; CDR3nt: TGTGCCAGCAGCCCTGACGGGAACTATGGCTACACCTTC; CDR3aa: CASSPDGNYGYTF
abundance: -; j_gene: TRBJ2-1; d_gene: TRBD1; v_gene: TRBV5-6; CDR3nt: TGTGCCAGCAGCTTGTTGGGGGGACAGGGGGCGCATGAGCAGTTCTTC; CDR3aa: CASSLLGGQGAHEQFF
abundance: once; j_gene: TRBJ2-1; d_gene: TRBD2; v_gene: TRBV3-1/TRBV3-2; CDR3nt: TGTGCCAGCAGCAATTACCCCCTAGCGGGAGCTGAGCAGTTCTTC; CDR3aa: CASSNYPLAGAEQFF
abundance: -; j_gene: TRBJ2-7; d_gene: TRBD1; v_gene: TRBV29-1; CDR3nt: TGCAGCGTTGGGACAGGGGGCAACGAGCAGTACTTC; CDR3aa: CSVGTGGNEQYF
abundance: -; j_gene: TRBJ2-1; d_gene: TRBD2; v_gene: TRBV11-3; CDR3nt: TGTGCCAGCAGCTCAAGCGGGAGGAGGAATGAGCAGTTCTTC; CDR3aa: CASSSSGRRNEQFF
abundance: -; j_gene: TRBJ2-5; d_gene: -; v_gene: TRBV5-6; CDR3nt: TGTGCCAGCAGTCGGACAGACGAAAGCCGAGAGACCCAGTACTTC; CDR3aa: CASSRTDESRETQYF
abundance: -; j_gene: TRBJ2-2; d_gene: -; v_gene: TRBV7-9; CDR3nt: TGTGCCAGCAGCCGGGGGTGGGCAGGCCGAAACACCGGGGAGCTGTTTTTT; CDR3aa: CASSRGWAGRNTGELFF
abundance: -; j_gene: TRBJ1-1; d_gene: TRBD1; v_gene: TRBV29-1; CDR3nt: TGCAGGGTTCAGGGGGGGAACACTGAAGCTTTCTTT; CDR3aa: CRVQGGNTEAFF
abundance: few; j_gene: TRBJ1-1; d_gene: -; v_gene: TRBV30; CDR3nt: TGTGCCTGGAAGCCGGGGAGCACTGAAGCTTTCTTT; CDR3aa: CAWKPGSTEAFF
abundance: -; j_gene: TRBJ1-1; d_gene: TRBD1; v_gene: TRBV5-6; CDR3nt: TGTGCCAGCAGCTTGGGACAGGGGAGGACGTGGTGGTTCTTT; CDR3aa: CASSLGQGRTWWFF
abundance: -; j_gene: TRBJ2-2; d_gene: TRBD2; v_gene: TRBV6-2/TRBV6-3; CDR3nt: TGTGCCAGCAGTTACTCGACGAGCGGGGGGGCCGGGAACACCGGGGAGCTGTTTTTT; CDR3aa: CASSYSTSGGAGNTGELFF
abundance: -; j_gene: TRBJ1-3; d_gene: -; v_gene: TRBV5-5; CDR3nt: TGTGCCAGCAGCTTGGCGGTTCCGGGTGCAAATGGAAACACCATATATTTT; CDR3aa: CASSLAVPGANGNTIYF
abundance: -; j_gene: TRBJ1-5; d_gene: -; v_gene: TRBV7-9; CDR3nt: TGTGCCAGCAGCCGGGGGGGCGGCAATCAGCCCCAGCATTTT; CDR3aa: CASSRGGGNQPQHF
abundance: -; j_gene: TRBJ2-1; d_gene: -; v_gene: TRBV12-3/TRBV12-4; CDR3nt: TGTGCCAGCAGCTTGAATGAGCAGTTCTTC; CDR3aa: CASSLNEQFF
abundance: -; j_gene: TRBJ2-1; d_gene: TRBD2; v_gene: TRBV19; CDR3nt: TGTGCCTCCTGTGGGAGGCGGGGGGGCAATGAGCAGTTCTTC; CDR3aa: CASCGRRGGNEQFF
abundance: once; j_gene: TRBJ1-3; d_gene: -; v_gene: TRBV7-2; CDR3nt: TGTGCCAGCAGCTCCAGGGTGGCTGGAAACACCATATATTTT; CDR3aa: CASSSRVAGNTIYF
abundance: -; j_gene: TRBJ2-5; d_gene: TRBD2; v_gene: TRBV28; CDR3nt: TGTGCCAGCAACGAGCGGGGGGGCCGAGAGACCCAGTACTTC; CDR3aa: CASNERGGRETQYF
abundance: -; j_gene: TRBJ2-1; d_gene: -; v_gene: TRBV7-9; CDR3nt: TGTGCCAGCGGCATAAACAATGAGCAGTTCTTC; CDR3aa: CASGINNEQFF
abundance: few; j_gene: TRBJ2-3; d_gene: -; v_gene: TRBV20-1; CDR3nt: TGCAGTGCTAGTGGAGGTAGCGGCACAGATACGCAGTATTTT; CDR3aa: CSASGGSGTDTQYF
abundance: few; j_gene: TRBJ1-5; d_gene: -; v_gene: TRBV7-2; CDR3nt: TGTGCCAGCAGCTTAGTCTTCCAGCCCCAGCATTTT; CDR3aa: CASSLVFQPQHF
abundance: -; j_gene: TRBJ2-5; d_gene: -; v_gene: TRBV3-1/TRBV3-2; CDR3nt: TGTGCCAGCAGCCAGAGTTACCAAGAGACCCAGTACTTC; CDR3aa: CASSQSYQETQYF
abundance: -; j_gene: TRBJ1-2; d_gene: -; v_gene: TRBV12-3/TRBV12-4; CDR3nt: TGTGCCAGCAGCCTCTTAGGAGTAGGGGGTTTCACCTTC; CDR3aa: CASSLLGVGGFTF
abundance: -; j_gene: TRBJ2-1; d_gene: TRBD1; v_gene: TRBV19; CDR3nt: TGTGCCAGTAGTCACGGGACAGACAAGAATGAGCAGTTCTTC; CDR3aa: CASSHGTDKNEQFF
abundance: once; j_gene: TRBJ1-1; d_gene: -; v_gene: TRBV7-9; CDR3nt: TGTGCCAGCAGCTTAGTTTCAGAAGAAGCTTTCTTT; CDR3aa: CASSLVSEEAFF
abundance: few; j_gene: TRBJ2-5; d_gene: TRBD2; v_gene: TRBV30; CDR3nt: TGTGCCTGGGGACGAGCGGGACTCCAAGAGACCCAGTACTTC; CDR3aa: CAWGRAGLQETQYF
abundance: -; j_gene: TRBJ2-5; d_gene: TRBD1; v_gene: TRBV27; CDR3nt: TGTGCCAGCAGTCTAGGGACAGAAACTAATGTACGAGAGACCCAGTACTTC; CDR3aa: CASSLGTETNVRETQYF
abundance: -; j_gene: TRBJ2-7; d_gene: TRBD1; v_gene: TRBV6-5; CDR3nt: TGTGCCAGCAGTCCCCGGACAGGTAGCTCCTACGAGCAGTACTTC; CDR3aa: CASSPRTGSSYEQYF
abundance: -; j_gene: TRBJ2-3; d_gene: TRBD2; v_gene: TRBV5-1; CDR3nt: TGCGCCAGCAGCTTGGTAGCGGGGGCCACCACAGATACGCAGTATTTT; CDR3aa: CASSLVAGATTDTQYF
abundance: -; j_gene: TRBJ2-3; d_gene: TRBD2; v_gene: TRBV6-5; CDR3nt: TGTGCCAGCAGTTACCATCCGCGGGGGGGAACAGATACGCAGTATTTT; CDR3aa: CASSYHPRGGTDTQYF